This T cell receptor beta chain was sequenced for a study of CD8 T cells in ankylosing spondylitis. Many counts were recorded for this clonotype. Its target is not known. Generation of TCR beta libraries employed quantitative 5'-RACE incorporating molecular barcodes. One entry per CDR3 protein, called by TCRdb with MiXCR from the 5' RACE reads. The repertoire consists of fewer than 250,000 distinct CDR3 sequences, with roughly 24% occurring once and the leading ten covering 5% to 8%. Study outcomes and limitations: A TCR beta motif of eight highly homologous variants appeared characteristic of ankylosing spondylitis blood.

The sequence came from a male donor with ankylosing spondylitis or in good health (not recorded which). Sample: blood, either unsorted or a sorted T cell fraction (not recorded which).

CDR3 in amino acids: CASRERTPGLAGAQYF. For the CDR3, the DNA is TGTGCCAGCAGGGAGAGAACTCCGGGACTAGCGGGAGCGCAGTACTTC. The chain couples TRBV5-6 to TRBJ2-7, with 14 bases lining up with TRBD2. The CDR3 extends over 16 amino acids. CDR1 is SGHDT, CDR2 YYEEEE, per germline. J lost 9 bases, V lost 5 bases, and 13 bases had no gene match. Combining the CDR3 with reference TRBV5-6 and TRBJ2-7 gives the whole variable domain DAGVTQSPTHLIKTRGQQVTLRCSPKSGHDTVSWYQQALGQGPQFIFQYYEEEERQRGNFPDRFSGHQFPNYSSELNVNALLLGDSALYLCASRERTPGLAGAQYFGPGTRLTVT.